This TCR beta chain came from a study of CD8 T cells in Susac syndrome. Random hexamers served to reverse transcribe roughly 0.5 to 1 ug RNA. immunoSEQ multiplex PCR amplified TCR beta CDR3 across 54 Vbeta, 13 Jbeta. MiXCR, applied by TCRdb to the immunoSEQ multiplex PCR reads, yields one record per CDR3 protein. Here the sample spans about 200,000 distinct CDR3 sequences, approximately 95% being singletons. Germline V gives CDR1 SGHDT, CDR2 YYEEEE. There are 13 residues in the CDR3. Trimming removed 5 bases at V and 6 bases at J, with 12 bases between. Sequencing of TCR beta, carried out with a high-throughput approach, was applied to CD8+ and CD4+ T cells from the blood. Control patients had untreated stable or active relapsing-remitting multiple sclerosis by revised McDonald criteria.

Specimen: CD4+ T cells from PBMCs. The sequence was collected from a human donor with multiple sclerosis. The V call is TRBV5-6, the J call TRBJ1-5, with D possibly TRBD1 on 6 matching bases. Here the CDR3 DNA reads TGTGCCAGCAGTATACAGGGAACTCAGCCCCAGCATTTT. Encoded protein: CASSIQGTQPQHF.